This T cell receptor beta chain was observed in a study of vaccination effects on CD4 cells after COVID-19. Produced via immunoSEQ multiplex PCR; TCRdb's table is partial and in-frame only. The data hold about 45,000 clones, with approximately 72% observed a single time. In regard to this clone: The antigen is undetermined.

The CDR3 loop spans 15 amino acids. The V gene's germline CDR1 is SNHLY and CDR2 FYNNEI. The ends were cut back, 3 bases at V and 0 bases at J, with 10 bases in the middle. Before sequencing, viral peptide pools were used by the ViraFEST assay to expand antigen-specific CD4+ T cells. CD4+ T cell isolation took place after 10 days of culture. It was between March and December 2020 that the person had a SARS-CoV-2 infection confirmed by PCR. The sample in question was CD4+ T cells from PBMCs cultured with a peptide pool, obtained before COVID-19 vaccination. The source is a human donor who had a prior SARS-CoV-2 infection. The chain couples TRBV2 to TRBJ2-3, with D perhaps TRBD2 (5 bases). The CDR3 reads CASSDQLVSTDTQYF. DNA for the CDR3: TGTGCCAGCAGTGACCAACTAGTGAGCACAGATACGCAGTATTTT.